These T cell receptor beta chains were read from a single sample in a study of blood T cell repertoires in COVID-19. Sequencing was performed with immunoSEQ multiplex PCR; in TCRdb, only in-frame clones are kept and a portion is missing. Of 81,000 or so clones in the sample, 89% were seen once. Sequenced sample: peripheral blood. Receptor source: a man between 65 and 79 years old with active or convalescent COVID-19. The CDR3 runs from the conserved cysteine through the conserved F or W.

J	length	V	CDR3
TRBJ2-5	15	TRBV7-7	CASSLSGGDTGTQYF
TRBJ2-5	13	TRBV28	CASSATGEETQYF
TRBJ1-1	16	TRBV7-9	CASSSGQGAFNTEAFF
TRBJ2-3	18	TRBV15	CATSRDSRGKYSTDTQYF
TRBJ1-2	13	TRBV7-2	CASSTQGNYGYTF
TRBJ1-2	13	TRBV19	CATWPPQGHGYTF
TRBJ1-1	14	TRBV7-2	CASSLAGAVKEAFF
TRBJ1-5	13	TRBV5-1	CASREGENQPQHF
TRBJ1-1	13	TRBV6-5	CANHEGIYTEAFF
TRBJ2-1	15	TRBV19	CASSIMNGGGAEQFF
TRBJ1-1	14	TRBV27	CASSLRGPGTEAFF
TRBJ1-6	15	TRBV5-5	CASSLEDRGNSPLHF
TRBJ1-4	13	TRBV9	CASSETPEAELFF
TRBJ2-6	17	TRBV2	CASEVEGVGPGANVLTF
TRBJ1-3	15	TRBV4-3	CASSQEGGSGNTIYF
TRBJ1-1	14	TRBV11-2	CASSHRDRGTEAFF
TRBJ2-3	14	TRBV7-3	CASSSRRDSDTQYF
TRBJ2-3	18	TRBV6-2/TRBV6-3	CASSYSFDAAGPPDTQYF
TRBJ1-2	16	TRBV4-3	CASSQGQTGARGGYTF
TRBJ2-7	15	TRBV15	CATSSRDRASYEQYF
TRBJ2-1	16	TRBV4-1	CASSQDRGSSYNEQFF
TRBJ1-5	15	TRBV5-1	CASSLAGVGNQPQHF
TRBJ2-2	15	TRBV7-8	CASSLVGVGTGELFF
TRBJ2-5	17	TRBV3-1/TRBV3-2	CASSPRSGTRAQETQYF
TRBJ1-5	12	TRBV12-3/TRBV12-4	CAIQEGNQPQHF
TRBJ2-1	15	TRBV4-1	CASSQDGTAYNEQFF
TRBJ2-7	14	TRBV5-4	CASRIDRGAYEQYF
TRBJ1-1	13	TRBV5-1	CASSFQVNTEAFF
TRBJ2-7	12	TRBV12-5	CASGINSYEQYF
TRBJ2-2	18	TRBV5-1	CASSPRLAGGSNTGELFF
TRBJ2-5	15	TRBV7-6	CASSLGAAGGGTQYF
TRBJ2-4	14	TRBV6-2/TRBV6-3	CASSYIAADTQQYF
TRBJ2-3	14	TRBV6-6	CASGGGRVTDTQYF
TRBJ2-3	18	TRBV5-6	CASIFHRKAGVVTDTQYF
TRBJ1-6	16	TRBV7-9	CASSLRDGLQNSPLHF
TRBJ2-5	14	TRBV27	CASIGGGGRETQYF
TRBJ2-7	14	TRBV2	CASTGQGAHREQYF
TRBJ1-4	12	TRBV18	CASSRRSEKLFF
TRBJ1-1	12	TRBV18	CASETGNTEAFF